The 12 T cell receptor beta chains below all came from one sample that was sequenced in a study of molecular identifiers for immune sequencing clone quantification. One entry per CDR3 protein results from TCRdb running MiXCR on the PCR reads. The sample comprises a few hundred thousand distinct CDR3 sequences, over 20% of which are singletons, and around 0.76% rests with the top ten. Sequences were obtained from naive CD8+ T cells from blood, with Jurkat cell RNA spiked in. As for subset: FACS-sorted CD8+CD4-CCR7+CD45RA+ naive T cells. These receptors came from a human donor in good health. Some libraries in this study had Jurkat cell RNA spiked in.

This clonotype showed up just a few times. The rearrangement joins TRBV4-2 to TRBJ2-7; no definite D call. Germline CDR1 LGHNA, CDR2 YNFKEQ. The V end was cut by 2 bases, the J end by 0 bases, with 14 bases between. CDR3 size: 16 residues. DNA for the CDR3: TGTGCCAGCAGCCAATCTATGGGCCTCCGCTCCTACGAGCAGTACTTC. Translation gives CASSQSMGLRSYEQYF.

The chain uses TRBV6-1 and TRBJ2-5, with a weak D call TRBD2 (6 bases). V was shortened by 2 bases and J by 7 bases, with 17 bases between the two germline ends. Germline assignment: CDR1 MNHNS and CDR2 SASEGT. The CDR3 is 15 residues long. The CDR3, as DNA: TGTGCCAGCAGTGAACAACTAGCCTCCCCTGGGACCCAGTACTTC. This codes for CASSEQLASPGTQYF.

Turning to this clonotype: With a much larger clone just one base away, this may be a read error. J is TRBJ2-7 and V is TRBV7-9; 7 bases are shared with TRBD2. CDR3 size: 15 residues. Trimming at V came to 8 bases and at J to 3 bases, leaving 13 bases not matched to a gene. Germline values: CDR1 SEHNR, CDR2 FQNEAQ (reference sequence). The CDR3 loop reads CASGERSGTGYEQYF. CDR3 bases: TGTGCCAGCGGCGAAAGAAGCGGGACTGGCTACGAGCAGTACTTC.

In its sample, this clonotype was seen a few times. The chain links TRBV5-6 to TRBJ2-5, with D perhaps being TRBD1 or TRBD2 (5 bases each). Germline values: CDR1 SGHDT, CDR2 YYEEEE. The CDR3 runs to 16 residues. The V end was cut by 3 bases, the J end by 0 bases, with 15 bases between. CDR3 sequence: CASSSTGTEYQETQYF. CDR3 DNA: TGTGCCAGCAGCTCGACCGGGACGGAGTACCAAGAGACCCAGTACTTC. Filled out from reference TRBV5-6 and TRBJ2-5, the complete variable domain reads DAGVTQSPTHLIKTRGQQVTLRCSPKSGHDTVSWYQQALGQGPQFIFQYYEEEERQRGNFPDRFSGHQFPNYSSELNVNALLLGDSALYLCASSSTGTEYQETQYFGPGTRLLVL.

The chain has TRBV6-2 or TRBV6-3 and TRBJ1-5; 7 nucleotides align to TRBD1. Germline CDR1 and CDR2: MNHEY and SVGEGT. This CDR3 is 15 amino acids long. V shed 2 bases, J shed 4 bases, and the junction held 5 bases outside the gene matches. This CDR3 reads CASSYPGQANQPQHF. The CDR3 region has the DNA TGTGCCAGCAGTTACCCAGGACAGGCGAATCAGCCCCAGCATTTT.

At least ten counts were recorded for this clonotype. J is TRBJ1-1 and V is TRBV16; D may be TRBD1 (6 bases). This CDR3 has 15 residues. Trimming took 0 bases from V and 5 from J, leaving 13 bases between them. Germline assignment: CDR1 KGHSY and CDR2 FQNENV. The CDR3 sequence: CASSQSAQGGTEAFF. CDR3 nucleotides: TGTGCCAGCAGCCAATCTGCACAGGGAGGGACTGAAGCTTTCTTT.

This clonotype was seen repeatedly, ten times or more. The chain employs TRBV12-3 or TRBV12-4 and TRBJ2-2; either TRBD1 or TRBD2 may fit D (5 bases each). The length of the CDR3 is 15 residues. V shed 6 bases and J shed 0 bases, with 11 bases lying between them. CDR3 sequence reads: CASSLGRANTGELFF. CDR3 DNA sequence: TGTGCCAGCAGCTTGGGACGGGCGAACACCGGGGAGCTGTTTTTT.

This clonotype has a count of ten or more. CDR3 bases: TGTGCCTGGAGCCCCTCTATAGCGGGATCGCAGTTCTTC. This encodes CAWSPSIAGSQFF. The chain has TRBV30 and TRBJ2-1, with TRBD2 matching over 8 bases. Per germline, CDR1 GTSNPN and CDR2 SVGIG (reference sequence). The CDR3 loop spans 13 amino acids. Trimming took 3 bases from V and 12 from J; bases not matched to a gene: 10. Drawing the rest from reference TRBV30 and TRBJ2-1, the complete variable domain is SQTIHQWPATLVQPVGSPLSLECTVEGTSNPNLYWYRQAAGRGLQLLFYSVGIGQISSEVPQNLSASRPQDRQFILSSKKLLLSDSGFYLCAWSPSIAGSQFFGPGTRLTVL.

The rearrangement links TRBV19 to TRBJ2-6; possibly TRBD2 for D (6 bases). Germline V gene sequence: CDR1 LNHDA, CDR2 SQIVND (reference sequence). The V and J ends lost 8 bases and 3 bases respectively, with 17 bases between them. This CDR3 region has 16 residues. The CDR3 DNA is TGTGCCAGTGGCCTGGCGGGACTTCGTGGGGCCAACGTCCTGACTTTC. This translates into CASGLAGLRGANVLTF.

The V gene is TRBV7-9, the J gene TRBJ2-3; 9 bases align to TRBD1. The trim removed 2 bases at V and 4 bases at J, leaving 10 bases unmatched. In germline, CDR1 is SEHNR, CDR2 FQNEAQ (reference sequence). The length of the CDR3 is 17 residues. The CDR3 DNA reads TGTGCCAGCAGCTTAAGGCCCGGGACAGGGAGGCCAGATACGCAGTATTTT. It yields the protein CASSLRPGTGRPDTQYF.

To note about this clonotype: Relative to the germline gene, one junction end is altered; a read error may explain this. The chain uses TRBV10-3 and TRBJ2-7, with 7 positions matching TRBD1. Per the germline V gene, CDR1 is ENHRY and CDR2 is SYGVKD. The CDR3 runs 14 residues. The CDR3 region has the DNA TGTCCCATCAGTGCCCGGGACAGATCCTACGAGCAGTACTTC. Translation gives CPISARDRSYEQYF.

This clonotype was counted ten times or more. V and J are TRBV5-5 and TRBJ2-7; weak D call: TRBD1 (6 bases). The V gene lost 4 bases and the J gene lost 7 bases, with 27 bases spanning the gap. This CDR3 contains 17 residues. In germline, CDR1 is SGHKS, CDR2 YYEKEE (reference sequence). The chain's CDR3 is CASSPGVGAPLLEEQYF. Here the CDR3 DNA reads TGTGCCAGCAGCCCGGGTGTGGGGGCACCACTACTGGAAGAGCAGTACTTC.